This is a list of T cell receptor beta chains from one sample in a study of early T cells in non-severe SARS-CoV-2 infection. Using its own MiXCR run on the 5' RACE reads, TCRdb lists one record per CDR3 protein. The table shows 50,000 to 60,000 distinct CDR3 sequences, with approximately 6.2% occurring only once. Sample: whole blood. The receptors originated from an adult who was a healthcare worker with PCR-confirmed SARS-CoV-2 infection or an uninfected control (not recorded which). Both conserved end residues are part of each CDR3. D genes are given only for firm matches. Clone size is stated in some rows and not others, as once, few, many or a class when expanded.

abundance,d_gene,len,v_gene,j_gene,CDR3nt,CDR3aa
many,TRBD1,17,TRBV6-5,TRBJ2-1,TGTGCCAGCAGTCACAGGCCCAGACAGGGGTCGTCCAATGAGCAGTTCTTC,CASSHRPRQGSSNEQFF
few,NA,15,TRBV7-7,TRBJ2-5,TGTGCTAGCAGCTTAGTTGGGGGTAGCCAAGAGACCCAGTACTTC,CASSLVGGSQETQYF
NA,TRBD2,13,TRBV4-3,TRBJ2-7,TGCGCCAGCAGCCCCGGACTAGGGCTCGAGCAGTACTTC,CASSPGLGLEQYF
many,NA,17,TRBV3-1,TRBJ2-1,TGTGCCAGCAGCCAATCTCCCCTCAGGGGACTAAAAAATGAGCAGTTCTTC,CASSQSPLRGLKNEQFF
many,NA,12,TRBV28,TRBJ2-1,TGTGCCAGCAGAGGGGCCCTAAATGAGCAGTTCTTC,CASRGALNEQFF
NA,NA,13,TRBV29-1,TRBJ1-4,TGCAGCGTTGCATCTGACGGGGGAGAAAAACTGTTTTTT,CSVASDGGEKLFF
many,TRBD1,16,TRBV14,TRBJ2-2,TGTGCCAGCAGCCACACCGGGACAGGGGTCACCGGGGAGCTGTTTTTT,CASSHTGTGVTGELFF
NA,NA,15,TRBV7-3,TRBJ1-1,TGTGCCAGCAGCTTAACTGGCAGGGGAAGGACTGAAGCTTTCTTT,CASSLTGRGRTEAFF
NA,NA,15,TRBV30,TRBJ1-6,TGTGCCTGGAATGGAGGGTTGATGGATAATTCACCCCTCCACTTT,CAWNGGLMDNSPLHF
many,NA,15,TRBV12-3/TRBV12-4,TRBJ2-1,TGTGCCAGCAGTTTCCCCCGGACGGGTAGGGATGAGCAGTTCTTC,CASSFPRTGRDEQFF
few,TRBD2,18,TRBV7-6,TRBJ2-1,TGTGCCAGCAGCTTATATGCCAGCGGGGGGCGGCTGGCGGATGAGCAGTTCTTC,CASSLYASGGRLADEQFF
few,NA,15,TRBV28,TRBJ2-7,TGTGCCAGCAGTTATGACAGGTTGGGGGTAGGCGAGCAGTACTTC,CASSYDRLGVGEQYF
many,NA,10,TRBV6-4,TRBJ1-1,TGTGCCCGCCGGTGCACTGAAGCTTTCTTT,CARRCTEAFF
many,TRBD1,15,TRBV5-1,TRBJ1-2,TGCGCCAGCAGCTTGGCCTCTGGACAGGGGGTTGGCTACACCTTC,CASSLASGQGVGYTF
many,NA,18,TRBV20-1,TRBJ1-1,TGCAGTGCTCCCCCCGTTCAGCGGCGGGGGGGTAGGAACACTGAAGCTTTCTTT,CSAPPVQRRGGRNTEAFF
few,NA,15,TRBV2,TRBJ1-5,TGTGCCAGCAGTGGTTCGGGGGTTGCCACTCAGCCCCAGCATTTT,CASSGSGVATQPQHF
NA,TRBD2,16,TRBV4-3,TRBJ2-2,TGCGCCAGCAGCCAAGGTTGGGGACTAGCCACCGGGGAGCTGTTTTTT,CASSQGWGLATGELFF
many,NA,12,TRBV7-3,TRBJ2-7,TGTGCCAGCAGCTTACAGGGTACCGAGCAGTACTTC,CASSLQGTEQYF
many,TRBD1,14,TRBV12-3/TRBV12-4,TRBJ2-4,TGTGCCAGCAGTTTAAGTGACAGGGTCGCCATTCAGTACTTC,CASSLSDRVAIQYF
many,NA,14,TRBV24-1,TRBJ2-7,TGTGCCACCAGTGATTTGTTAGGTGTCGGAGAGCAGTACTTC,CATSDLLGVGEQYF
medium-sized,NA,12,TRBV29-1,TRBJ1-1,TGCAGCGTTGAAGATTCTGGGGGTGAAGCTTTCTTT,CSVEDSGGEAFF
many,TRBD2,19,TRBV20-1,TRBJ2-3,TGCAGTGCTAGAGATCTCTCGAGCTCGGGACTAGCGTGGCCAGATACGCAGTATTTT,CSARDLSSSGLAWPDTQYF
many,NA,15,TRBV7-3,TRBJ1-4,TGTGCCAGCAGCTTATCAGGGGCGCGTAATGAAAAACTGTTTTTT,CASSLSGARNEKLFF
many,TRBD2,17,TRBV6-5,TRBJ2-3,TGTGCCAGCAGCTCCCATCTTCTAGCGGGGGCCCCAGATACGCAGTATTTT,CASSSHLLAGAPDTQYF
NA,NA,14,TRBV6-2/TRBV6-3,TRBJ2-7,TGTGCCAGCGGATCGGGACTCGGTCTCTACGAGCAGTACTTC,CASGSGLGLYEQYF
NA,TRBD2,15,TRBV3-1,TRBJ2-5,TGTGCCAGCAGCCAAGATCCCGGACTAGAGGGGACCCAGTACTTC,CASSQDPGLEGTQYF
many,NA,13,TRBV4-3,TRBJ1-1,TGCGCCAGCAGCCAAGATTGGGGGTTCCAGGCTTTCTTT,CASSQDWGFQAFF
many,NA,14,TRBV5-6,TRBJ2-7,TGTGCCAGCAGCTTGATCCGGGGGCACTACGAGCAGTACTTC,CASSLIRGHYEQYF
many,NA,15,TRBV7-6,TRBJ2-1,TGTGCCAGCAGCCAAGGGGACCACTCCTACAATGAGCAGTTCTTC,CASSQGDHSYNEQFF
few,NA,12,TRBV12-3/TRBV12-4,TRBJ1-1,TGTGCCAGCAGTTTAGGGGGCCGGAGAGCTTTCTTT,CASSLGGRRAFF
NA,TRBD2,16,TRBV27,TRBJ2-7,TGTGCCAGCAGTTTAGACTGGGACGGGGGGGCCCACGAGCAGTACTTC,CASSLDWDGGAHEQYF
many,TRBD2,14,TRBV5-5,TRBJ2-1,TGTGCCAGCAACCTAGCGGGGCACTACAATGAGCAGTTCTTC,CASNLAGHYNEQFF
many,NA,13,TRBV7-6,TRBJ2-3,TGTGCCAGCGGGCAGGTTTACACAGATACGCAGTATTTT,CASGQVYTDTQYF
many,NA,14,TRBV18,TRBJ1-1,TGTGCCAGCTCACCAAGGGGAGTACTCACTGAAGCTTTCTTT,CASSPRGVLTEAFF
NA,TRBD1,14,TRBV19,TRBJ2-7,TGTGCCAGTAGTAGGGGACAGGGCTTCTACGAGCAGTACTTC,CASSRGQGFYEQYF
NA,NA,14,TRBV4-2,TRBJ2-3,TGTGCCAGCAGCCCCTCAGGGGTGGGCCCCACGCAGTATTTT,CASSPSGVGPTQYF
few,TRBD1,15,TRBV5-5,TRBJ2-7,TGTGCCAGCAGCTTGGTACCAGGGGGCAACTACGAGCAGTACTTC,CASSLVPGGNYEQYF
many,TRBD1,15,TRBV28,TRBJ1-1,TGTGCCAGCAGCCCAAGCCTGACAGGGGGGACTGAAGCTTTCTTT,CASSPSLTGGTEAFF
few,NA,12,TRBV12-3/TRBV12-4,TRBJ1-1,TGTGCCAGCGGCCGACGGGGCACTGAAGCTTTCTTT,CASGRRGTEAFF
few,NA,15,TRBV6-2/TRBV6-3,TRBJ2-3,TGTGCCACCCAAGGGGGGGGGATCAGCACAGATACGCAGTATTTT,CATQGGGISTDTQYF
many,NA,14,TRBV5-5,TRBJ2-5,TGTGCCAGCAGCCTAGGGACTTTGGGAGAGACCCAGTACTTC,CASSLGTLGETQYF
many,NA,11,TRBV7-8,TRBJ1-1,TGTGCCAGCAGCCCAGCGAGTGAAGCTTTCTTT,CASSPASEAFF
few,NA,16,TRBV7-8,TRBJ2-5,TGTGCCAGCAGTCCCAATACCGTCGGGGCCCAAGAGACCCAGTACTTC,CASSPNTVGAQETQYF
few,NA,15,TRBV7-8,TRBJ2-6,TGTGCCAGCAGCTTGGGGGCCTCTGGGGCCAACGTCCTGACTTTC,CASSLGASGANVLTF
few,NA,13,TRBV5-1,TRBJ1-6,TGCGCCAGCAGCTTGGAAGGGGCATCACCCCTCCACTTT,CASSLEGASPLHF
NA,NA,16,TRBV7-8,TRBJ1-5,TGTGCCAGCAGCTTAGCGGCCGCCTATAGCAATCAGCCCCAGCATTTT,CASSLAAAYSNQPQHF
many,TRBD2,18,TRBV6-6,TRBJ2-2,TGTGCCAGCAGTTTGACTAGCGGGGGGGCTCTGAACACCGGGGAGCTGTTTTTT,CASSLTSGGALNTGELFF
few,NA,15,TRBV20-1,TRBJ2-2,TGCAGTGCTAGTGCAGGTTTTCTGTACAACGGGGAGCTGTTTTTT,CSASAGFLYNGELFF
NA,NA,12,TRBV11-3,TRBJ2-3,TGTGCCAGCAGCATTACCACAGATACGCAGTATTTT,CASSITTDTQYF
many,NA,15,TRBV29-1,TRBJ1-4,TGCAGCGTCACCGCTATGGGTACAACTAATGAAAAACTGTTTTTT,CSVTAMGTTNEKLFF
many,NA,14,TRBV12-3/TRBV12-4,TRBJ1-1,TGTGCCAGCAGTTTCAAGGGGTGGAGGGCTGAAGCTTTCTTT,CASSFKGWRAEAFF
many,TRBD1,12,TRBV29-1,TRBJ1-1,TGCAGCGTGGGACAGGGATTGACTGAAGCTTTCTTT,CSVGQGLTEAFF
many,NA,11,TRBV20-1,TRBJ2-5,TGCAGTGCACAGCACCAAGAGACCCAGTACTTC,CSAQHQETQYF
many,NA,10,TRBV20-1,TRBJ1-1,TGCAGTGCTCCGGGGACTGAAGCTTTCTTT,CSAPGTEAFF